Listed below are T cell receptor beta chains from one sample, sequenced in a study of OX40 agonist ivuxolimab in advanced cancers. Data came from immunoSEQ multiplex PCR; TCRdb stores just in-frame clones and leaves some out. Of tens of thousands of clones listed, 84% were seen once; the top ten hold around 6.6%. Sequencing was performed on CD4+ or CD8+ T cells sorted from blood, taken in a trial of the OX40 agonist ivuxolimab. The receptors derive from an adult with an advanced solid tumor such as melanoma, head and neck, liver or kidney cancer. Each CDR3 is given with its conserved first and last residue. D genes are given only for firm matches. Size values are once, few and many counts, or a class for expanded clones, and some rows have none.

D gene	J gene	V gene	clone size	CDR3 DNA	CDR3 protein
-	TRBJ1-2	TRBV27	-	TGTGCCAGCAGTTTGGGTAACTATGGCTACACCTTC	CASSLGNYGYTF
-	TRBJ1-1	TRBV7-9	-	TGTGCCAGCAGAGGGGTATTGAACACTGAAGCTTTCTTT	CASRGVLNTEAFF
-	TRBJ1-5	TRBV19	-	TGTGCCAGTAGTATTCGGGGCCCGACAGGTAATCAGCCCCAGCATTTT	CASSIRGPTGNQPQHF
-	TRBJ1-4	TRBV19	few	TGTGCCAGTAGTAAAATGGGGGCCGATGAAAAACTGTTTTTT	CASSKMGADEKLFF
-	TRBJ2-5	TRBV5-4	-	TGTGCCAGCAGCAGGAGGGGACGCCAAGAGACCCAGTACTTC	CASSRRGRQETQYF
-	TRBJ1-6	TRBV4-3	few	TGCGCCAGCAGCCAAGTCCGGGAGACGGGGTCACCCCTCCACTTT	CASSQVRETGSPLHF
TRBD1	TRBJ2-2	TRBV5-5	-	TGTGCCAGCAGCTTGTGGGACAGGGTCACCGGGGAGCTGTTTTTT	CASSLWDRVTGELFF
-	TRBJ1-1	TRBV10-3	few	TGTGCCATCAGCCTACAGGTGAACACTGAAGCTTTCTTT	CAISLQVNTEAFF
TRBD1	TRBJ2-7	TRBV7-9	-	TGTGCCAGCACCACCCGGGACAGAGACTACGAGCAGTACTTC	CASTTRDRDYEQYF
TRBD1	TRBJ1-5	TRBV5-1	-	TGCGCCAGCAGCTCGGGGGACAGGGCTAGCAATCAGCCCCAGCATTTT	CASSSGDRASNQPQHF
-	TRBJ1-3	TRBV11-2	few	TGTGCCAGCAGCTTAACAACAGGGATCGGAAACACCATATATTTT	CASSLTTGIGNTIYF
-	TRBJ1-5	TRBV19	-	TGTGCCAGTAGTATTCTGGCGGGAAATCAGCCCCAGCATTTT	CASSILAGNQPQHF
-	TRBJ2-1	TRBV28	-	TGTGCCAGCACCCACCCGACCAATGAGCAGTTCTTC	CASTHPTNEQFF
-	TRBJ2-5	TRBV29-1	-	TGCAGCGTTGAGGGGGACCAAGAGACCCAGTACTTC	CSVEGDQETQYF
TRBD1	TRBJ1-5	TRBV7-2	-	TGTGCCAGCAGCTTTCAGGGACAGAAATTTAGCAATCAGCCCCAGCATTTT	CASSFQGQKFSNQPQHF
-	TRBJ2-2	TRBV6-5	-	TGTGCCAGCAGTACCCAGGGGTACGGGGAGCTGTTTTTT	CASSTQGYGELFF
-	TRBJ1-1	TRBV7-8	once	TGTGCCAGCAACCTCGGGAACACTGAAGCTTTCTTT	CASNLGNTEAFF
-	TRBJ1-5	TRBV10-3	-	TGTGCCACCTGGGCAGGTAGGGCCCTCAATCAGCCCCAGCATTTT	CATWAGRALNQPQHF
TRBD1	TRBJ1-5	TRBV19	-	TGTGCCAGTAGTATTGGGGACAGGGGACGTCAGCCCCAGCATTTT	CASSIGDRGRQPQHF
-	TRBJ2-1	TRBV7-9	-	TGTGCCAGCAGCTTAGGGAACAATGAGCAGTTCTTC	CASSLGNNEQFF
-	TRBJ1-2	TRBV29-1	few	TGCAGCGTTACAGGGTCAGGCTATGGCTACACCTTC	CSVTGSGYGYTF
-	TRBJ1-3	TRBV7-9	-	TGTGCCAGCAGTCGGACGGTCTCTGGAAACACCATATATTTT	CASSRTVSGNTIYF
-	TRBJ2-3	TRBV9	many	TGTGCCAGCAGCCCCCTTGGCGGGGCCGGTGTGGCAGATACGCAGTATTTT	CASSPLGGAGVADTQYF
-	TRBJ1-2	TRBV5-1	-	TGCGCCAGCAGCTTGGGTGATCCAGGAGGCTACACCTTC	CASSLGDPGGYTF